The 6 T cell receptor beta chains presented below share a single source sample, sequenced in a study of monozygotic twins with inflammatory bowel disease. TCRdb reanalyzed the 5' RACE reads, giving one entry per CDR3 protein sequence and no DNA. Recorded for this sample: roughly 150,000 distinct CDR3 sequences. Sequencing was done on a sample of blood. These receptors came from a human donor with ulcerative colitis or Crohn's disease, or a healthy co-twin of an affected twin (not recorded which).

The V gene is TRBV6-5, the J gene TRBJ2-1. This CDR3 spans 14 amino acids. Germline CDR1 is MNHEY and CDR2 is SVGAGI. CDR3 protein: CASSYQVSYNEQFF.

CDR3 loop: CASSFPAGGFYNEQFF. The chain combines TRBV5-6 with TRBJ2-1; checking the TCRdb D call of TRBD2 is not possible without DNA. This CDR3 spans 16 amino acids. CDR1 and CDR2 (germline): SGHDT, YYEEEE.

The chain joins TRBV29-1 to TRBJ1-4; lacking DNA, the TRBD1 call made by TCRdb goes unchecked. The length of the CDR3 is 14 residues. CDR1 is SQVTM, CDR2 ANQGSEA, per germline. CDR3 amino acids: CSGGSGAGDEKLFF.

The chain is built from TRBV5-1 and TRBJ1-1. Germline V gene lookup returns CDR1 SGHRS and CDR2 YFSETQ. There are 13 residues in the CDR3. This chain's CDR3 is CASSDTSGTEAFF.

This chain links TRBV18 with TRBJ2-6; TCRdb picks TRBD1, but there is no DNA to check that call. The length of the CDR3 is 19 residues. Germline CDR1 KGHSH, CDR2 LQKENI. CDR3 residues: CASSPIRTGGVSGANVLTF.

The chain has TRBV14 and TRBJ2-2; TCRdb proposes TRBD1, but this gene call is untestable without DNA. Germline values: CDR1 SGHDN, CDR2 FVKESK. This CDR3 is built from 15 residues. This chain's CDR3 is CASSKGQGGTGELFF.